What follows are 27 T cell receptor beta chains derived from one specimen sequenced in a study of long-term antiretroviral therapy in people with HIV. Researchers report immunoSEQ v3.0 was run at survey level. The protocol was immunoSEQ multiplex PCR, while the TCRdb copy is restricted to in-frame clones and leaves out a portion. Here the sample spans 32,000 or so clones, 80% to 90% being singletons. The sequenced sample was unsorted PBMCs, obtained 3.2 years before starting antiretroviral therapy. The receptor source for this set is a man over 45 with HIV.

The gene calls are TRBV9 and TRBJ2-3; D gene uncertain. CDR3 length: 12 amino acids. V was trimmed by 3 bases and J by 10 bases, leaving 12 bases between them. Germline V CDR1 and CDR2: SGDLS, YYNGEE. CDR3 in amino acids: CASSAHYSAQYF. In nucleotides, the CDR3 is TGTGCCAGCAGCGCCCACTACTCAGCGCAGTATTTT.

The CDR3 region is CASSQGHGANVLTF. The CDR3 bases are TGTGCCAGCTCACAGGGCCACGGGGCCAACGTCCTGACTTTC. This rearrangement joins TRBV18 to TRBJ2-6; D ambiguous. This CDR3 has 14 amino acids. V dropped 4 bases and J dropped 4 bases, with 8 bases sitting between them. Germline V lookup: CDR1 KGHSH, CDR2 LQKENI.

The rearrangement uses TRBV6-6 and TRBJ1-3; D is uncertain. There are 14 residues in the CDR3. Trimming took off 7 bases at V and 2 bases at J, with 12 bases between the two ends. Per the germline V gene, CDR1 is MNHNY and CDR2 is SVGAGI (reference sequence). The CDR3 nucleotides read TGTGCCAGCACCTACGTAATACCTGGAAACACCATATATTTT. Its protein product is CASTYVIPGNTIYF.

V and J are TRBV27 and TRBJ2-5; TRBD1 matches at 9 bases. Germline V CDR1 and CDR2: MNHEY, SMNVEV (reference sequence). The CDR3 totals 15 residues. J was trimmed by 4 bases and V by 5 bases; bases with no gene match: 8. The CDR3 DNA is TGTGCCAGCAGTGCCTACACAGGGGGCCCAGAGACCCAGTACTTC. As protein: CASSAYTGGPETQYF.

This clone appeared a single time. The chain is built from TRBV9 and TRBJ2-5, with D perhaps assigned TRBD1 or TRBD2 (5 bases each). The CDR3 covers 13 residues. The germline V and J ends were trimmed by 3 bases and 5 bases, with 11 bases remaining between them. CDR1 and CDR2 (germline): SGDLS, YYNGEE. CDR3 in DNA: TGTGCCAGCAGCGCCTCCGGGACGGAGACCCAGTACTTC. This encodes CASSASGTETQYF.

The chain carries TRBV7-2 and TRBJ2-1; TRBD2 agrees at 10 bases. The CDR3 loop spans 14 amino acids. Germline loops: CDR1 SGHTA, CDR2 FQGNSA. V lost 6 bases and J lost 3; bases outside the gene matches: 2. CDR3 coding DNA: TGTGCCAGCAGTAGCGGGAGGAACTACAATGAGCAGTTCTTC. It yields the protein CASSSGRNYNEQFF.

The rearrangement uses TRBV2 and TRBJ2-7; 7 nucleotides agree with TRBD1. J lost 3 bases, V lost 6 bases, and 8 bases had no gene match. Germline lookup yields CDR1 SNHLY and CDR2 FYNNEI. This CDR3 has 14 amino acids. As DNA, the CDR3 is TGTGCCAGCAGGACCGGGACAGCCTTCTACGAGCAGTACTTC. Amino acids: CASRTGTAFYEQYF.

This sequence joins TRBV25-1 and TRBJ2-7; D not resolved. V was cut by 10 bases and J by 0 bases, with 10 bases left in between. This CDR3 has 12 amino acids. Germline CDR1 MGHDK, CDR2 SYGVNS. This chain's CDR3 is CATQTVSYEQYF. DNA for the CDR3: TGTGCCACCCAGACTGTCTCCTACGAGCAGTACTTC.

The gene calls are TRBV4-3 and TRBJ2-6; 9 bases are a match to TRBD1. V lost 4 bases, J lost 5 bases, and 9 bases stayed unmatched. Germline CDR1 and CDR2: LGHNA and YSLEER. There are 17 residues in the CDR3. The CDR3 protein is CASSLITGQGWANVLTF. As DNA, the CDR3 is TGCGCCAGCAGCCTTATAACGGGACAGGGCTGGGCCAACGTCCTGACTTTC.

The CDR3 nucleotides read TGTGCCAGCAGCGCAAGGGGCTACCCCAACTATGGCTACACCTTC. Encoded protein: CASSARGYPNYGYTF. The chain employs TRBV9 and TRBJ1-2; TRBD1 is a possible D gene (5 bases). Trimming removed 3 bases at V and 2 bases at J, with 14 bases between. This CDR3 is built from 15 residues. Germline V gene lookup returns CDR1 SGDLS and CDR2 YYNGEE.

V is TRBV19 and J is TRBJ2-3, with 8 nucleotides matching TRBD2. The V and J ends lost 6 bases and 0 bases, in that order; junction bases with no gene match: 8. This CDR3 has 16 residues. Germline-derived CDR1 and CDR2 are LNHDA and SQIVND (reference sequence). The CDR3 spells CASRSVAGFSTDTQYF. The DNA for the CDR3 is TGTGCCAGTAGATCCGTAGCGGGATTTAGCACAGATACGCAGTATTTT.

The rearrangement uses TRBV27 and TRBJ1-1; no clear D gene. CDR3 length: 14 residues. V was cut by 5 bases and J by 0 bases, with 10 bases left in between. In germline, CDR1 is MNHEY, CDR2 SMNVEV (reference sequence). The CDR3: CASSRSRLNTEAFF. Here the CDR3 DNA reads TGTGCCAGCAGTAGGTCCCGGTTGAACACTGAAGCTTTCTTT.

CDR3 nucleotide sequence: TGTGCCAGCAGTGTTTTTTTGGCAGGGAGTAATTCACCCCTCCACTTT. This codes for CASSVFLAGSNSPLHF. The rearrangement links TRBV2 to TRBJ1-6, with a weak D call TRBD1 (5 bases). The CDR3 runs 16 residues. Trimming took 4 bases from V and 6 from J, leaving 16 bases between them. Per germline, CDR1 SNHLY and CDR2 FYNNEI. Supplemented by reference TRBV2 and TRBJ1-6, the full variable domain reads EPEVTQTPSHQVTQMGQEVILRCVPISNHLYFYWYRQILGQKVEFLVSFYNNEISEKSEIFDDQFSVERPDGSNFTLKIRSTKLEDSAMYFCASSVFLAGSNSPLHFGNGTRLTVT.

This clone was seen only once. The rearrangement uses TRBV14 and TRBJ2-1; perhaps D is TRBD1 or TRBD2 (5 bases each). The germline CDR1 and CDR2 sequences are SGHDN and FVKESK. With 0 bases removed from V and 12 bases from J, the gap between germline ends came to 18 bases. The length of the CDR3 is 15 residues. CDR3 in amino acids: CASSQDRWPGPGQFF. The CDR3 DNA follows: TGTGCCAGCAGCCAAGATCGGTGGCCGGGACCCGGGCAGTTCTTC.

The chain couples TRBV2 to TRBJ1-2; D gene unclear. The V end was cut by 2 bases, the J end by 4 bases, with 8 bases between. The CDR3 is made up of 13 amino acids. Germline CDR1 reads SNHLY; CDR2 reads FYNNEI. The chain's CDR3 is CASSENVAYGYTF. CDR3 bases: TGTGCCAGCAGTGAAAATGTGGCCTATGGCTACACCTTC.

The rearrangement links TRBV7-8 to TRBJ2-2, with 7 bases aligning to TRBD1. This CDR3 contains 17 residues. Trimming removed 5 bases from V and 2 bases from J; junction bases left unmatched: 11. Germline CDR1 SGHVS, CDR2 FQNEAQ. CDR3 region: CASSPTTGTSNTGELFF. The CDR3 DNA is TGTGCCAGCAGCCCGACGACAGGGACCTCTAACACCGGGGAGCTGTTTTTT. The complete variable domain, with remaining parts taken from reference TRBV7-8 and TRBJ2-2, reads GAGVSQSPRYKVAKRGQDVALRCDPISGHVSLFWYQQALGQGPEFLTYFQNEAQLDKSGLPSDRFFAERPEGSVSTLKIQRTQQEDSAVYLCASSPTTGTSNTGELFFGEGSRLTVL.

CDR3 sequence reads: CASINSGRDSYEQYF. For the CDR3, the DNA is TGTGCCAGCATCAATAGCGGGAGGGACTCCTACGAGCAGTACTTC. This chain uses TRBV14 with TRBJ2-7; 11 positions match TRBD2. CDR3 length: 15 amino acids. Germline V CDR1 and CDR2: SGHDN, FVKESK. The V segment lost 7 bases and the J segment 0 bases; nucleotides outside the gene matches: 5.

This clone was seen only once. V usage is TRBV5-4 and J usage is TRBJ2-5; D is perhaps TRBD1 or TRBD2 (6 bases each). V lost 5 bases and J lost 5, with 13 bases in between. Germline V gene data show CDR1 as SGHNT and CDR2 as YYREEE (reference sequence). This CDR3 has 13 amino acids. CDR3 nucleotides: TGTGCCAGCAGTCACAGGGCGGGGGAGACCCAGTACTTC. Translated: CASSHRAGETQYF.

This CDR3 reads CASSEQTGNTEAFF. CDR3 nucleotide sequence: TGTGCCAGCAGTGAACAGACGGGGAACACTGAAGCTTTCTTT. The chain couples TRBV6-1 to TRBJ1-1; D gene uncertain. V gave up 2 bases and J gave up 1 base, with 8 bases separating them. CDR1 is MNHNS and CDR2 is SASEGT in the germline V gene. CDR3 length: 14 residues.

The chain employs TRBV9 and TRBJ2-5, with D possibly being TRBD1 (5 bases). The CDR3 covers 13 residues. The V and J ends lost 0 bases and 2 bases respectively, with 5 bases between them. Germline V gene lookup returns CDR1 SGDLS and CDR2 YYNGEE. CDR3 nucleotide sequence: TGTGCCAGCAGCGTAGGACAGCAAGAGACCCAGTACTTC. Translated, it gives CASSVGQQETQYF.

The V and J genes are TRBV5-6 and TRBJ2-2; a possible D gene is TRBD1 (5 bases). CDR1 SGHDT and CDR2 YYEEEE come from the germline V gene. The ends were cut back, 3 bases at V and 0 bases at J, with 12 bases in the middle. The CDR3 runs 16 residues. The CDR3 nucleotides are TGTGCCAGCAGCTACCTAGGGGATTCGAACACCGGGGAGCTGTTTTTT. It encodes CASSYLGDSNTGELFF.

A few counts support this clone. This chain uses TRBV6-6 with TRBJ1-6, with a tentative D call TRBD1 (5 bases). V lost 5 bases to trimming and J lost 10 bases, with 15 bases between them. The CDR3 sequence is 14 residues long. The germline gives CDR1 MNHNY, CDR2 SVGAGI (reference sequence). DNA for the CDR3: TGTGCCAGCAGTCGGTCCACGAGGGGATCACCCCTCCACTTT. This translates into CASSRSTRGSPLHF.

A single count supports this clone. The CDR3 nucleotides are TGTGCCATCAGTGAGTCGAATCAGGGGGCGACTAATGAAAAACTGTTTTTT. Translation gives CAISESNQGATNEKLFF. The chain carries TRBV10-3 and TRBJ1-4, with 8 bases matching TRBD1. The germline V gene encodes CDR1 ENHRY and CDR2 SYGVKD. This CDR3 has 17 residues. V gave up 0 bases and J gave up 2 bases; unmatched junction bases: 5.

This chain joins TRBV27 and TRBJ2-1; 7 bases are shared with TRBD1. CDR3 length equals 14 residues. The trim removed 10 bases at V and 7 bases at J, leaving 13 bases unmatched. CDR1 and CDR2 (germline): MNHEY, SMNVEV (reference sequence). CDR3 sequence: CATRLLGRGNEQFF. The CDR3 nucleotides are TGTGCCACCCGACTCTTGGGCAGGGGGAATGAGCAGTTCTTC.

The table lists this clone with a few counts. V usage is TRBV18 and J usage is TRBJ1-5, with 7 bases aligning to TRBD1. CDR3 length: 13 amino acids. V was clipped by 6 bases and J by 3 bases; unmatched bases: 2. Germline CDR1 and CDR2: KGHSH and LQKENI. This chain's CDR3 is CASSGQANQPQHF. CDR3 nucleotide sequence: TGTGCCAGCTCCGGACAGGCCAATCAGCCCCAGCATTTT. Using reference TRBV18 and TRBJ1-5 for the parts outside the CDR3, the full variable domain is NAGVMQNPRHLVRRRGQEARLRCSPMKGHSHVYWYRQLPEEGLKFMVYLQKENIIDESGMPKERFSAEFPKEGPSILRIQQVVRGDSAAYFCASSGQANQPQHFGDGTRLSIL.

The chain couples TRBV5-1 to TRBJ2-1; D may be TRBD1 (6 bases). Germline V gene data show CDR1 as SGHRS and CDR2 as YFSETQ. This CDR3 contains 16 residues. V was shortened by 4 bases and J by 7 bases, with 21 bases between the two germline ends. The CDR3 coding sequence is TGCGCCAGCAGCCCCTGGATAAAAGGGGGTCTTAATGAGCAGTTCTTC. Translating it yields CASSPWIKGGLNEQFF.

This chain connects TRBV15 to TRBJ2-7; the match to TRBD2 covers 7 bases. The junction had 10 bases not matched to a gene; V was cut back by 5 bases and J by 3 bases. Germline assignment: CDR1 LNHNV and CDR2 YYDKDF (reference sequence). The CDR3 sequence is 15 residues long. The CDR3 region is CATSFGSGGSYEQYF. In nucleotides, the CDR3 is TGTGCCACCAGCTTCGGTAGTGGCGGGAGCTACGAGCAGTACTTC.